This paragraph reports one TCR beta chain. The source of the sample is a study of shared T cell receptors in the human thymus. Produced via immunoSEQ multiplex PCR; TCRdb's table is partial and in-frame only. The sample has 700,000 or so clones; roughly 85% are singletons. CDR1 and CDR2 (germline): SGHRS, YFSETQ. CDR3 length: 15 residues. V lost 2 bases and J 0 bases, leaving 10 bases between the germline ends. This sample was shared with a second study, whose subject was human thymus T cells. That source notes: Thymus was obtained from resections taken during corrective heart surgery. What appeared biased in thymic and blood repertoires was the usage of V and J genes. Highly overlapping thymic repertoires in unrelated individuals were reported by related research.

The TCR comes from a girl in the first two years of life with a congenital heart defect. Sequencing was performed on thymocytes. The V gene is TRBV5-1, the J gene TRBJ2-3; a possible D gene is TRBD1 (5 bases). The CDR3 bases are TGCGCCAGCAGCTTCTCAGGGTATAGCACAGATACGCAGTATTTT. It specifies CASSFSGYSTDTQYF.